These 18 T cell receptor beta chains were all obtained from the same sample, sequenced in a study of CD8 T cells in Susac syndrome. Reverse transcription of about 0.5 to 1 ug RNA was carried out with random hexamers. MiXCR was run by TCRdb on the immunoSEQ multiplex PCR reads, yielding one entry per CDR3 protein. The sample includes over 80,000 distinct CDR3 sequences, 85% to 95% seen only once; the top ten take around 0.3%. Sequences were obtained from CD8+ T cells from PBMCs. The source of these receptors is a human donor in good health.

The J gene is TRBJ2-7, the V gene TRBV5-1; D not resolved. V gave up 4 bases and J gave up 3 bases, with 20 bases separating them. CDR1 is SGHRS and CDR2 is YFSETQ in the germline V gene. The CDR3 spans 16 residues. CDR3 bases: TGCGCCAGCAGCCCGAGGCAGCGCCTAACGGGCTACGAGCAGTACTTC. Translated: CASSPRQRLTGYEQYF.

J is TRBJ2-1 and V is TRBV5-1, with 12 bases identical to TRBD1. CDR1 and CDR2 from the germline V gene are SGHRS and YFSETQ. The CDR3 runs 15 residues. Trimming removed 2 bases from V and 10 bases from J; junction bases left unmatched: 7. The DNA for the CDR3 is TGCGCCAGCAGCTTTATGGGACAGGGGGCTGAGGAGCAGTTCTTC. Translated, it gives CASSFMGQGAEEQFF. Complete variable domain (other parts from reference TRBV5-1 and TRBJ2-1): KAGVTQTPRYLIKTRGQQVTLSCSPISGHRSVSWYQQTPGQGLQFLFEYFSETQRNKGNFPGRFSGRQFSNSRSEMNVSTLELGDSALYLCASSFMGQGAEEQFFGPGTRLTVL.

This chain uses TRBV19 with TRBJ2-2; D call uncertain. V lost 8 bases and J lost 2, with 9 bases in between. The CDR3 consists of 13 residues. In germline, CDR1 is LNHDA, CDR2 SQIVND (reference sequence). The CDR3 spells CASGRLNTGELFF. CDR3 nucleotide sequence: TGTGCCAGTGGACGCCTTAACACCGGGGAGCTGTTTTTT.

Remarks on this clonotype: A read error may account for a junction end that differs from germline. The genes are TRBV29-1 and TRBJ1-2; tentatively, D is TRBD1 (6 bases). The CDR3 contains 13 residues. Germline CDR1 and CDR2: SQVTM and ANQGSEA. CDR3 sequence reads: CSVEEGGASGYTF. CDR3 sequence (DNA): TGCAGCGTCGAAGAGGGGGGGGCTAGTGGCTACACCTTC.

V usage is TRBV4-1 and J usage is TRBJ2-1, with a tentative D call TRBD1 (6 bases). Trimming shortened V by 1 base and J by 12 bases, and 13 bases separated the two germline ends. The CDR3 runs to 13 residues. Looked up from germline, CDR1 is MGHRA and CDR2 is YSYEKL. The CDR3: CASSQVGARGQFF. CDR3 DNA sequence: TGCGCCAGCAGCCAAGTGGGGGCTAGGGGGCAGTTCTTC.

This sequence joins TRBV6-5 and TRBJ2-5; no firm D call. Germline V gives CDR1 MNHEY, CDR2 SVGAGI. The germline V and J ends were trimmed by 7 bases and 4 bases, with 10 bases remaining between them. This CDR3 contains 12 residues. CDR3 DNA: TGTGCCAGCACGACCGTCGGAGAGACCCAGTACTTC. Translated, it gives CASTTVGETQYF.

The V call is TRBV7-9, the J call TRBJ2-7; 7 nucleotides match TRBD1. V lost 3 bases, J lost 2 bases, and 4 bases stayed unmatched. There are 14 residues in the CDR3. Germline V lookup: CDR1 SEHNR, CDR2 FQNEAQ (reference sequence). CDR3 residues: CASSLTGKPYEQYF. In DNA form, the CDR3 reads TGTGCCAGCAGCTTGACAGGGAAACCCTACGAGCAGTACTTC.

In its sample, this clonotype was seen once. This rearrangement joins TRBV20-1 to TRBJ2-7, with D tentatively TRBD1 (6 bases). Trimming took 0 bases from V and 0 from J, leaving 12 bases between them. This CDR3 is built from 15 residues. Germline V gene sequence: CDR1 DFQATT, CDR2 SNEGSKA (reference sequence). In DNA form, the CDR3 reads TGCAGTGCTAGAGATACAGGGCGAAGCTCCTACGAGCAGTACTTC. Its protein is CSARDTGRSSYEQYF.

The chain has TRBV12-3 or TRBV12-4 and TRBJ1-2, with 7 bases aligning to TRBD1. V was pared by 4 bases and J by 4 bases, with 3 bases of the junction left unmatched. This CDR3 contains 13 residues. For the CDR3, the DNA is TGTGCCAGCAGTTCACAGGGGTTCTATGGCTACACCTTC. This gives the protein CASSSQGFYGYTF.

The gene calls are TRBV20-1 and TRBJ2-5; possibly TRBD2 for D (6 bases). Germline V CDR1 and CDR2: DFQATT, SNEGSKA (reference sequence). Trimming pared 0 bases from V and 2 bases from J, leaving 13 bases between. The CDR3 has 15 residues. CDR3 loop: CSARDRGTGQETQYF. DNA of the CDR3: TGCAGTGCTAGAGATCGGGGGACGGGACAAGAGACCCAGTACTTC.

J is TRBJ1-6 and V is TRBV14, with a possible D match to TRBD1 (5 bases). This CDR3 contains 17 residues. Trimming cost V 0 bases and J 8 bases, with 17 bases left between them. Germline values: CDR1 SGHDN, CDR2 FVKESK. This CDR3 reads CASSQEALGGEDSPLHF. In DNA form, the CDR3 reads TGTGCCAGCAGCCAAGAGGCGCTGGGGGGAGAGGATTCACCCCTCCACTTT.

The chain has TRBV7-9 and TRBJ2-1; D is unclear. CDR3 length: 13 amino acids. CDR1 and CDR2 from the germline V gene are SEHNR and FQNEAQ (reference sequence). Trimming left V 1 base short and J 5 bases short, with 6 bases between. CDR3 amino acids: CASSLEENNEQFF. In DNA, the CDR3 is TGTGCCAGCAGCTTAGAAGAAAACAATGAGCAGTTCTTC.

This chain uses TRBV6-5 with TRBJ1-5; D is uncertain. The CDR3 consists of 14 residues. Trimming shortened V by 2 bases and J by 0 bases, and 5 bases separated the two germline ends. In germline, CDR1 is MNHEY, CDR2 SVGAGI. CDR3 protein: CASSYRLSNQPQHF. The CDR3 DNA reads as TGTGCCAGCAGTTACAGGCTTAGCAATCAGCCCCAGCATTTT.

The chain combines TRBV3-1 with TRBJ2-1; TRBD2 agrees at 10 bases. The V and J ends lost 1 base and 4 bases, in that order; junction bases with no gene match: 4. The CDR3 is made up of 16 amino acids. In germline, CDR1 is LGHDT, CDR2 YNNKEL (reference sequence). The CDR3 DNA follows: TGTGCCAGCAGCCAAGTTGGTAGCGGGGGGTACAATGAGCAGTTCTTC. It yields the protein CASSQVGSGGYNEQFF.

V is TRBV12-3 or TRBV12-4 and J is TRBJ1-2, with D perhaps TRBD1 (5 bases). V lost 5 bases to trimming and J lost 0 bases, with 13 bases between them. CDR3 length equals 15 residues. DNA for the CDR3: TGTGCCAGCAGTACCTGGGACGGTCCTAACTATGGCTACACCTTC. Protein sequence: CASSTWDGPNYGYTF.

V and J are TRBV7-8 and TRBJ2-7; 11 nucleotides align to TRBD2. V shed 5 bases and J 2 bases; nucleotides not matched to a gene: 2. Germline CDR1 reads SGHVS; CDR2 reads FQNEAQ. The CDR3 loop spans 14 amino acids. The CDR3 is CASSVLAGAYEQYF. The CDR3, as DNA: TGTGCCAGCAGCGTACTAGCGGGGGCCTACGAGCAGTACTTC. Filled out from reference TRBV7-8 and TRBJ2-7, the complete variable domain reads GAGVSQSPRYKVAKRGQDVALRCDPISGHVSLFWYQQALGQGPEFLTYFQNEAQLDKSGLPSDRFFAERPEGSVSTLKIQRTQQEDSAVYLCASSVLAGAYEQYFGPGTRLTVT.

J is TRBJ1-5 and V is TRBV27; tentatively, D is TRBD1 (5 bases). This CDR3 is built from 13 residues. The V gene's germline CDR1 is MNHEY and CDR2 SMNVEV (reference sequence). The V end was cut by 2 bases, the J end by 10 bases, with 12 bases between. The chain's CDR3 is CASSLGQGGPQHF. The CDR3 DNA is TGTGCCAGCAGTTTAGGGCAGGGTGGCCCCCAGCATTTT.

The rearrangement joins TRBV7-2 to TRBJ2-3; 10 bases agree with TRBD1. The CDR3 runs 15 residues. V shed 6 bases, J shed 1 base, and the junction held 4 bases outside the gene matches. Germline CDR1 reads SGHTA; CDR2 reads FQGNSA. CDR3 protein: CASSSGTGGTDTQYF. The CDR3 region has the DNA TGTGCCAGCAGTTCCGGGACAGGGGGCACAGATACGCAGTATTTT.